The present T cell receptor beta chain was sequenced within a study of spatial heterogeneity in lung cancer. Study overall: Where available, sequencing covered follow-up PBMC samples, taken at a median of about two years after resection.

Germline values: CDR1 SEHNR, CDR2 FQNEAQ (reference sequence). CDR3 size: 16 residues. The ends lost 6 bases at V and 1 base at J; junction bases unmatched: 10. TCRdb re-derived calls from the 5' RACE reads in MiXCR, one entry per CDR3 protein. The profile shows 110,000 or so distinct CDR3 sequences, about a tenth of them singletons. Time point noted: blood at routine non-recurrence follow-up after resection. No cell sorting; template was whole RNA from tumor, lung tissue or PBMC. This TCR was recovered from a female donor with early-stage non-small cell lung cancer. The source was PBMCs, collected at follow-up. This chain connects TRBV7-9 to TRBJ2-7, with 9 bases aligning to TRBD1. The CDR3 spells CASSLTGGRTSYEQYF. The DNA for the CDR3 is TGTGCCAGCAGTCTTACAGGGGGCCGGACGTCCTACGAGCAGTACTTC.